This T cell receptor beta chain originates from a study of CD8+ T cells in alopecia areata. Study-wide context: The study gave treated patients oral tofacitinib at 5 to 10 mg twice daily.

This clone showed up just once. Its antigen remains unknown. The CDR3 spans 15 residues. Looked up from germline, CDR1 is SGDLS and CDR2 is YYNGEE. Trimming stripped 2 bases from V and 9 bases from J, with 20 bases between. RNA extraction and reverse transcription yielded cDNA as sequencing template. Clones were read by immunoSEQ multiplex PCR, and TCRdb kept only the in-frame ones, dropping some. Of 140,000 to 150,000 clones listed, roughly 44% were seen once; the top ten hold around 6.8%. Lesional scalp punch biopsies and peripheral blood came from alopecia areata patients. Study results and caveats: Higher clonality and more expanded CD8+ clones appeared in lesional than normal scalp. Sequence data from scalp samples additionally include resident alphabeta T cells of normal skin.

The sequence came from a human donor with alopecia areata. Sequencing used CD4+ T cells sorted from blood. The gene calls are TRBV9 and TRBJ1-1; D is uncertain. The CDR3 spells CASSVQWGSSSKAFF. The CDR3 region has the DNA TGTGCCAGCAGCGTCCAGTGGGGTTCCTCTTCGAAAGCTTTCTTT.